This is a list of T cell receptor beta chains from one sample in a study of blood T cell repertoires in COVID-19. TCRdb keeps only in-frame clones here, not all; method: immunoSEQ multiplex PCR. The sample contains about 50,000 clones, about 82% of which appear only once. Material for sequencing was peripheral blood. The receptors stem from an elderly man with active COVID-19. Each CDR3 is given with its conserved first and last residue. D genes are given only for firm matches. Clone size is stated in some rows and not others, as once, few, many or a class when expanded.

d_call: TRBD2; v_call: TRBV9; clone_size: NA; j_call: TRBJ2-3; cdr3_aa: CASSAMTSGEDTQYF; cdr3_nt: TGTGCCAGCAGCGCTATGACTAGCGGGGAAGATACGCAGTATTTT
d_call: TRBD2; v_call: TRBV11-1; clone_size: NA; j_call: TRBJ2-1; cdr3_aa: CASSPRGASHRNEQFF; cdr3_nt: TGTGCCAGCAGCCCGCGGGGGGCTAGCCACAGGAATGAGCAGTTCTTC
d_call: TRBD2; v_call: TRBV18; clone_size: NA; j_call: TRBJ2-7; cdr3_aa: CASTSGSYEQYF; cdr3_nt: TGTGCCTCGACTAGCGGGTCCTACGAGCAGTACTTC
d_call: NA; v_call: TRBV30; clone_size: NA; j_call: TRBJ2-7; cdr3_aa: CAIEVTMGSLTYEQYF; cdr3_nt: TGTGCCATCGAAGTGACCATGGGCAGCCTAACCTACGAGCAGTACTTC
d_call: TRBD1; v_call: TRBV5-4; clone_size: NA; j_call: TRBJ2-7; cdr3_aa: CASSSNRGNFEQYF; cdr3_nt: TGTGCCAGCAGCTCGAACAGGGGGAATTTCGAGCAGTACTTC
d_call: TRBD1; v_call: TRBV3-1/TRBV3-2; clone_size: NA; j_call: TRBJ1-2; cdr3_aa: CASSQSDRVLVGYTF; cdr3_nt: TGTGCCAGCAGCCAATCGGACAGGGTTCTCGTGGGCTACACCTTC
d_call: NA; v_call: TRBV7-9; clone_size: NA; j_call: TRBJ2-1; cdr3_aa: CASSDGLISYNEQFF; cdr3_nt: TGTGCCAGCAGCGACGGACTGATCTCCTACAATGAGCAGTTCTTC
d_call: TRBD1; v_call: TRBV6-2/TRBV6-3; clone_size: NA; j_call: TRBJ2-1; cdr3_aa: CASSYQGQGIGEQFF; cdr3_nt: TGTGCCAGCAGTTACCAAGGACAGGGGATAGGTGAGCAGTTCTTC
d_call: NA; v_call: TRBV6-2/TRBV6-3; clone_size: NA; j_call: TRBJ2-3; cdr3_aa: CASSSQSYRGTDTQYF; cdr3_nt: TGTGCCAGCAGTTCTCAATCCTACAGGGGCACAGATACGCAGTATTTT
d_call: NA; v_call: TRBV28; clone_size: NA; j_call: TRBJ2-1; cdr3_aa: CASSFKQTWQFF; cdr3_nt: TGTGCCAGCAGTTTTAAACAGACCTGGCAGTTCTTC
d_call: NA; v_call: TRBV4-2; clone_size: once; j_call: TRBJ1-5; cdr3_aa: CASSQGAGSYSNQPQHF; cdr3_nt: TGTGCCAGCAGCCAAGGGGCTGGATCATATAGCAATCAGCCCCAGCATTTT
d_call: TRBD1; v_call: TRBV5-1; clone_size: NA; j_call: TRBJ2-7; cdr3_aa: CASRTAGGFYEQYF; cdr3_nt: TGCGCCAGCCGGACGGCAGGGGGTTTCTACGAGCAGTACTTC
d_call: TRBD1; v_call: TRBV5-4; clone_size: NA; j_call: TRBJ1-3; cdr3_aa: CASSLVLRGVGNTIYF; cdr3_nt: TGTGCCAGCAGCTTGGTCCTCAGGGGGGTTGGAAACACCATATATTTT
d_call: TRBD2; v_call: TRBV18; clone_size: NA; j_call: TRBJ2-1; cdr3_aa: CASSPGLAGGREQFF; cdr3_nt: TGTGCCAGCTCACCGGGACTAGCGGGAGGGAGGGAGCAGTTCTTC
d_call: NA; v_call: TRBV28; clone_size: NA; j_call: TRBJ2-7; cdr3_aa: CASGTRGPYEQYF; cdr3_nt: TGTGCCAGCGGGACACGGGGACCCTACGAGCAGTACTTC
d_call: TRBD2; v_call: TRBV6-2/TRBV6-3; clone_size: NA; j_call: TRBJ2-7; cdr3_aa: CASSYSTRTSGLGTYEQYF; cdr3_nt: TGTGCCAGCAGTTACTCAACCCGGACTAGCGGGCTGGGGACCTACGAGCAGTACTTC
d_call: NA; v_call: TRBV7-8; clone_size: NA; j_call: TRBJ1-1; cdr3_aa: CASSLAGRLNTEAFF; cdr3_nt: TGTGCCAGCAGCTTAGCGGGGAGGCTGAACACTGAAGCTTTCTTT
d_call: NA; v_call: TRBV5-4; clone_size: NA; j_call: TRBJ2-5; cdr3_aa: CASSLRSRVETQYF; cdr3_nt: TGTGCCAGCAGCTTGCGCAGCAGGGTCGAGACCCAGTACTTC
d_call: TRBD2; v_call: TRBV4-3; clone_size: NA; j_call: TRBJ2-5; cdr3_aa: CASSQDLHALAGGGETQYF; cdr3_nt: TGCGCCAGCAGCCAAGATCTCCACGCGCTAGCGGGAGGAGGGGAGACCCAGTACTTC
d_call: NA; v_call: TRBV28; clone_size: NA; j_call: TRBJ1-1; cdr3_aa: CASSFRTEITEAFF; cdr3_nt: TGTGCCAGCAGTTTCCGGACAGAAATCACTGAAGCTTTCTTT
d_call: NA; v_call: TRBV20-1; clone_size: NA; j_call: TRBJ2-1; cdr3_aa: CSATNNEQFF; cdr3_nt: TGCAGTGCTACAAACAATGAGCAGTTCTTC
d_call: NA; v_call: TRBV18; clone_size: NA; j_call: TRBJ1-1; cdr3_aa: CASSPERNTEAFF; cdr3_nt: TGTGCCAGCTCACCGGAGAGGAACACTGAAGCTTTCTTT
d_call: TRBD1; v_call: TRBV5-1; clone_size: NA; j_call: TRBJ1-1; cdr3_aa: CASSLRGTGGVNTEAFF; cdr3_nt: TGCGCCAGCAGCTTACGTGGGACAGGGGGCGTGAACACTGAAGCTTTCTTT
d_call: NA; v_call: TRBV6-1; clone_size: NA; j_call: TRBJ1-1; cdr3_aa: CASSEAPDSEAFF; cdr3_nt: TGTGCCAGCAGTGAAGCGCCTGACAGTGAAGCTTTCTTT
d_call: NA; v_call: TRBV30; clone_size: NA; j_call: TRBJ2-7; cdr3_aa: CAWKGQSGSYEQYF; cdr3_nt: TGTGCCTGGAAAGGACAGTCAGGCTCCTACGAGCAGTACTTC
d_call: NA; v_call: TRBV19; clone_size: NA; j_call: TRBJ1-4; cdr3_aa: CASSSFTAGKEKLFF; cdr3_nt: TGTGCCAGTAGTTCCTTTACAGCTGGTAAAGAAAAACTGTTTTTT
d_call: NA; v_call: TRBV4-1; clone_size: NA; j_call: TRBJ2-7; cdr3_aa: CASSQVTSSEQYF; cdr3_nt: TGCGCCAGCAGCCAAGTCACTAGCTCCGAGCAGTACTTC
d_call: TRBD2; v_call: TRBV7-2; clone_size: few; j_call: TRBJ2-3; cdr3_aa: CASSLDLAGIATQYF; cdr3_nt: TGTGCCAGCAGCTTGGATCTAGCGGGAATCGCTACGCAGTATTTT
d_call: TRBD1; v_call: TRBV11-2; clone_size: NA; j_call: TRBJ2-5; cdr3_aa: CASSRTGFSETQYF; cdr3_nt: TGTGCCAGCAGCCGGACAGGGTTTTCGGAGACCCAGTACTTC
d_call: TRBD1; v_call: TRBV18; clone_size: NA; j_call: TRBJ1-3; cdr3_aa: CASSPRDRAGNTIYF; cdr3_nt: TGTGCCAGCTCACCGCGGGACAGGGCTGGAAACACCATATATTTT
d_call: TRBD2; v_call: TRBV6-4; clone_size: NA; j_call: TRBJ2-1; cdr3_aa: CASSPKAGLADFGEQFF; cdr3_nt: TGTGCCAGCAGTCCCAAGGCAGGACTAGCGGACTTTGGTGAGCAGTTCTTC